This paragraph reports one TCR beta chain. Germline V gene sequence: CDR1 SNHLY, CDR2 FYNNEI. Germline trimming cut 3 bases from V and 9 bases from J; bases unmatched to any gene: 9. The CDR3 is 14 amino acids. This sample was included in a study of blood T cell repertoires in COVID-19. Study summary: Donors in the United States, Italy and Spain gave samples during acute or convalescent COVID-19.

Profiled with immunoSEQ multiplex PCR; TCRdb holds only in-frame clones, not every one. The sample consists of 90,000 or so clones, about 70% of them appearing once. This chain connects TRBV2 to TRBJ2-7, with 9 bases that match TRBD1. This TCR derives from a woman aged 55-75 years in a cohort sampled during active or convalescent COVID-19. Sequencing input: peripheral blood. CDR3 sequence reads: CASSEGQGSVRQYF. The CDR3 DNA reads as TGTGCCAGCAGTGAGGGACAGGGCTCGGTTAGGCAGTACTTC.